Below, 27 T cell receptor beta chains from the same sample are listed, as sequenced in a study of blood T cell repertoires in COVID-19. Clones were read by immunoSEQ multiplex PCR, and TCRdb kept only the in-frame ones, dropping some. The sample carries hundreds of thousands of clones, approximately 90% recorded once. Material for sequencing was PBMCs or T cells enriched from blood (not recorded which). These receptors were obtained from a woman aged 60-75 years in a cohort exposed to, infected with or recovered from COVID-19 (not recorded which).

The V gene is TRBV7-2, the J gene TRBJ2-4; tentative D call: TRBD1 (6 bases). Germline-derived CDR1 and CDR2 are SGHTA and FQGNSA. CDR3 length: 14 residues. Trimming took 2 bases from V and 8 from J, leaving 13 bases between them. CDR3: CASSLTGTRDIQYF. The CDR3 DNA sequence: TGTGCCAGCAGCTTAACAGGGACGAGGGACATTCAGTACTTC.

The rearrangement joins TRBV30 to TRBJ1-1; D is possibly TRBD1 (6 bases). CDR1 and CDR2 (germline): GTSNPN, SVGIG (reference sequence). The CDR3 covers 14 residues. V lost 0 bases and J lost 5, with 13 bases in between. The DNA of the CDR3 is TGTGCCTGGAGTGTACAACAGGGCGGGACTGAAGCTTTCTTT. Its protein is CAWSVQQGGTEAFF. Variable domain in full (rest from reference TRBV30 and TRBJ1-1): SQTIHQWPATLVQPVGSPLSLECTVEGTSNPNLYWYRQAAGRGLQLLFYSVGIGQISSEVPQNLSASRPQDRQFILSSKKLLLSDSGFYLCAWSVQQGGTEAFFGQGTRLTVV.

The rearrangement uses TRBV5-4 and TRBJ2-3; 9 bases match TRBD2. The CDR3 loop spans 15 amino acids. J was trimmed by 2 bases and V by 3 bases; bases with no gene match: 4. Germline V gene lookup returns CDR1 SGHNT and CDR2 YYREEE (reference sequence). This CDR3 reads CASSSQGLATDTQYF. In nucleotides, the CDR3 is TGTGCCAGCAGCTCGCAGGGACTAGCCACAGATACGCAGTATTTT.

This sequence joins TRBV5-8 and TRBJ2-2, with 9 bases fitting TRBD2. This CDR3 is built from 15 residues. Germline CDR1 is SGHTS and CDR2 is YDEGEE. J lost 4 bases, V lost 3 bases, and 4 bases had no gene match. The chain's CDR3 is CASSYGTSSTGELFF. CDR3 coding DNA: TGTGCCAGCAGCTACGGGACTAGCAGCACCGGGGAGCTGTTTTTT.

This chain joins TRBV18 and TRBJ2-1; possible D gene TRBD2, 5 bases. CDR3 length: 13 residues. The V gene's germline CDR1 is KGHSH and CDR2 LQKENI. Trimming cost V 1 base and J 9 bases, with 10 bases left between them. As DNA, the CDR3 is TGTGCCAGCTCACCACGAGTGGCGGGTGAGCAGTTCTTC. This encodes CASSPRVAGEQFF.

The chain links TRBV7-9 to TRBJ2-2, with D hard to call. Trimming pared 1 base from V and 2 bases from J, leaving 8 bases between. CDR1 SEHNR and CDR2 FQNEAQ come from the germline V gene (reference sequence). CDR3 size: 15 residues. CDR3: CASSLGDYNTGELFF. The DNA for the CDR3 is TGTGCCAGCAGCTTAGGCGATTATAACACCGGGGAGCTGTTTTTT.

The chain employs TRBV10-2 and TRBJ2-5, with D perhaps TRBD1 (5 bases). This CDR3 region has 13 residues. Germline V gene lookup returns CDR1 WSHSY and CDR2 SAAADI. The V gene lost 7 bases and the J gene lost 5 bases, with 14 bases spanning the gap. CDR3 sequence: CASIRGLGETQYF. The DNA for the CDR3 is TGCGCCAGCATAAGGGGCCTGGGGGAGACCCAGTACTTC.

This clone was found a few times. This chain uses TRBV6-4 with TRBJ1-5; TRBD1 might be the D (6 bases). Germline values: CDR1 MRHNA, CDR2 SNTAGT. The V gene lost 3 bases and the J gene lost 7 bases, with 13 bases spanning the gap. The CDR3 runs 14 residues. CDR3 coding DNA: TGTGCCAGCAGTGAACAGGGAGCCAGCCAGCCCCAGCATTTT. Encoded protein: CASSEQGASQPQHF.

The sample holds one count of this clone. The CDR3 loop is CAWKTGAPNVLTF. The CDR3 DNA sequence: TGTGCCTGGAAAACAGGGGCCCCCAACGTCCTGACTTTC. The chain joins TRBV30 to TRBJ2-6; 7 bases fit TRBD1. Germline trimming cut 4 bases from V and 8 bases from J; bases unmatched to any gene: 5. In germline, CDR1 is GTSNPN, CDR2 SVGIG (reference sequence). There are 13 residues in the CDR3.

A few counts support this clone. CDR3: CASSREPNTGELFF. Here the CDR3 DNA reads TGTGCCAGCAGCCGGGAACCGAACACCGGGGAGCTGTTTTTT. The chain employs TRBV6-4 and TRBJ2-2; perhaps TRBD2 as D (5 bases). This CDR3 contains 14 residues. V lost 6 bases, J lost 0 bases, and 8 bases lay in between. Germline lookup yields CDR1 MRHNA and CDR2 SNTAGT.

The V call is TRBV30, the J call TRBJ2-1, with TRBD1 matching 8 bases. Germline V CDR1 and CDR2: GTSNPN, SVGIG (reference sequence). The CDR3 spans 15 residues. V trimming: 0 bases; J trimming: 4 bases; junction bases outside the gene matches: 5. The CDR3 is CAWSVRTGSYNEQFF. CDR3 DNA sequence: TGTGCCTGGAGTGTACGGACAGGGTCTTACAATGAGCAGTTCTTC.

The chain recombines TRBV2 with TRBJ2-3, with no clear D. This CDR3 region has 13 residues. The germline gives CDR1 SNHLY, CDR2 FYNNEI. With 6 bases removed from V and 4 bases from J, the gap between germline ends came to 11 bases. The CDR3 sequence: CASREWSSDTQYF. CDR3 nucleotides: TGTGCCAGCAGGGAGTGGTCGTCAGATACGCAGTATTTT.

The chain employs TRBV28 and TRBJ2-7; D might be TRBD1 (6 bases). Trimming took 3 bases from V and 3 from J, leaving 24 bases between them. The CDR3 is 18 residues long. Germline CDR1 is MDHEN and CDR2 is SYDVKM. CDR3 in amino acids: CASSFLPIKTGIHYEQYF. In nucleotides, the CDR3 is TGTGCCAGCAGTTTCCTACCCATCAAGACAGGAATACACTACGAGCAGTACTTC.

J is TRBJ2-3 and V is TRBV3-1 (or the pseudogene TRBV3-2); 16 nucleotides match TRBD2. This CDR3 comprises 19 residues. Trimming cost V 5 bases and J 0 bases; bases outside gene matches: 8. Germline CDR1 reads LGHDT; CDR2 reads YNNKEL (reference sequence). DNA for the CDR3: TGTGCCAGCAGCTCCCAGGGGACTAGCGGGAGGGGGAGCACAGATACGCAGTATTTT. The encoded protein is CASSSQGTSGRGSTDTQYF.

The chain has TRBV28 and TRBJ2-5; D is ambiguous. The CDR3 has 14 residues. Germline CDR1 is MDHEN and CDR2 is SYDVKM. V lost 4 bases, J lost 4 bases, and 13 bases lay in between. The CDR3 sequence: CASSSTPPVETQYF. The CDR3, as DNA: TGTGCCAGCAGTTCTACGCCCCCGGTAGAGACCCAGTACTTC. The full variable domain, completed using reference TRBV28 and TRBJ2-5, is DVKVTQSSRYLVKRTGEKVFLECVQDMDHENMFWYRQDPGLGLRLIYFSYDVKMKEKGDIPEGYSVSREKKERFSLILESASTNQTSMYLCASSSTPPVETQYFGPGTRLLVL.

The table lists this clone with a few counts. V and J are TRBV24-1 and TRBJ2-1; 7 positions agree with TRBD2. J was trimmed by 0 bases and V by 3 bases; bases with no gene match: 4. The CDR3 spans 16 residues. In germline, CDR1 is KGHDR, CDR2 SFDVKD. CDR3 nucleotides: TGTGCCACCAGTGATGGGACTACGCCCTCCTACAATGAGCAGTTCTTC. Protein: CATSDGTTPSYNEQFF.

The chain uses TRBV28 and TRBJ1-5; D perhaps matches TRBD1 (5 bases). CDR1 and CDR2 (germline): MDHEN, SYDVKM. V was pared by 5 bases and J by 3 bases, with 17 bases between. The CDR3 loop spans 16 amino acids. As DNA, the CDR3 is TGTGCCAGCAGTCTCCTCTCGGGGGAGGACAATCAGCCCCAGCATTTT. This gives the protein CASSLLSGEDNQPQHF.

The chain combines TRBV2 with TRBJ1-2, with D possibly TRBD1 on 5 matching bases. Germline values: CDR1 SNHLY, CDR2 FYNNEI. Trimming left V 6 bases short and J 4 bases short, with 18 bases between. The CDR3 is 15 residues long. Here the CDR3 DNA reads TGTGCCAGCAGAGGCTTACAGGTTGGCGTCTATGGCTACACCTTC. It yields the protein CASRGLQVGVYGYTF. The full variable domain, rest sourced from reference TRBV2 and TRBJ1-2, is EPEVTQTPSHQVTQMGQEVILRCVPISNHLYFYWYRQILGQKVEFLVSFYNNEISEKSEIFDDQFSVERPDGSNFTLKIRSTKLEDSAMYFCASRGLQVGVYGYTFGSGTRLTVV.

The V call is TRBV28, the J call TRBJ1-2, with TRBD1 matching 9 bases. The CDR3 totals 15 residues. V shed 4 bases and J 5 bases; nucleotides not matched to a gene: 8. The germline V gene has CDR1 MDHEN and CDR2 SYDVKM. CDR3 protein: CASSSYGTGTYGYTF. The CDR3 coding sequence is TGTGCCAGCAGTTCCTACGGGACAGGGACTTATGGCTACACCTTC.

The chain links TRBV11-3 to TRBJ2-1; 8 bases are shared with TRBD1. CDR3 length: 16 amino acids. V shed 5 bases and J 2 bases; nucleotides not matched to a gene: 8. The germline V gene has CDR1 SGHNT and CDR2 YENEEA. The CDR3 here is CASSPFGQGPYNEQFF. Here the CDR3 DNA reads TGTGCCAGCAGCCCATTTGGACAGGGTCCCTACAATGAGCAGTTCTTC. The entire variable domain, with the rest obtained from reference TRBV11-3 and TRBJ2-1, is as follows: EAGVVQSPRYKIIEKKQPVAFWCNPISGHNTLYWYLQNLGQGPELLIRYENEEAVDDSQLPKDRFSAERLKGVDSTLKIQPAELGDSAVYLCASSPFGQGPYNEQFFGPGTRLTVL.

The chain has TRBV6-1 and TRBJ1-4; 9 nucleotides align to TRBD1. The length of the CDR3 is 19 residues. Trimming at V came to 1 base and at J to 4 bases, leaving 13 bases not matched to a gene. The germline V gene encodes CDR1 MNHNS and CDR2 SASEGT. The CDR3 loop reads CASSEGFTGGPLLNEKLFF. The CDR3 DNA sequence: TGTGCCAGCAGTGAAGGATTTACAGGGGGCCCGCTACTTAATGAAAAACTGTTTTTT.

The V call is TRBV5-1, the J call TRBJ2-7; possible D gene TRBD2, 5 bases. Germline loops: CDR1 SGHRS, CDR2 YFSETQ. The CDR3 length is 16 residues. The V end lost 0 bases, the J end lost 0 bases, and 13 bases lay between the germline ends. The DNA for the CDR3 is TGCGCCAGCAGCTTGGAGCTAGGGAGCGTCTCCTACGAGCAGTACTTC. It translates to CASSLELGSVSYEQYF.

The rearrangement links TRBV19 to TRBJ1-2; 9 bases fit TRBD1. CDR3 size: 13 residues. Looked up from germline, CDR1 is LNHDA and CDR2 is SQIVND (reference sequence). The J segment lost 8 bases and the V segment lost 10 bases, leaving 11 bases of the junction unmatched. The CDR3, as DNA: TGTGCCACCCAACCCGGGACAGGGAGCGGCTACACCTTC. This encodes CATQPGTGSGYTF.

The rearrangement uses TRBV10-1 and TRBJ1-4, with 7 bases aligning to TRBD1. V trimming: 5 bases; J trimming: 8 bases; junction bases outside the gene matches: 5. Germline lookup yields CDR1 WNHNN and CDR2 SYGVQD (reference sequence). The CDR3 contains 13 residues. CDR3 sequence (DNA): TGCGCCAGCAGTCAGGGGGTAGGGGAAAAACTGTTTTTT. It translates to CASSQGVGEKLFF.

The rearrangement uses TRBV6-4 and TRBJ2-1; TRBD2 agrees at 10 bases. The CDR3 length is 15 residues. The germline V gene has CDR1 MRHNA and CDR2 SNTAGT. V gave up 0 bases and J gave up 4 bases; unmatched junction bases: 0. CDR3 protein: CASSDSAGGYNEQFF. The CDR3 DNA follows: TGTGCCAGCAGTGACTCAGCGGGAGGGTACAATGAGCAGTTCTTC.

The rearrangement uses TRBV28 and TRBJ2-1; TRBD2 is a possible D gene (6 bases). The CDR3 spans 15 residues. The V end lost 5 bases, the J end lost 2 bases, and 13 bases lay between the germline ends. Germline V gene sequence: CDR1 MDHEN, CDR2 SYDVKM. The DNA of the CDR3 is TGTGCCAGCAGTGGGAGCGGGCTTGCCTACAATGAGCAGTTCTTC. It translates to CASSGSGLAYNEQFF.

The chain recombines TRBV2 with TRBJ2-2; weak D call: TRBD2 (6 bases). Per germline, CDR1 SNHLY and CDR2 FYNNEI. Deletions cut 4 bases from V and 7 bases from J, with 16 bases between. The CDR3 is 15 amino acids. CDR3 DNA: TGTGCCAGCAGTGGAGACGGGGGACTGAGCGGGGAGCTGTTTTTT. Translation gives CASSGDGGLSGELFF. Full variable domain (outside the CDR3, taken from reference TRBV2 and TRBJ2-2): EPEVTQTPSHQVTQMGQEVILRCVPISNHLYFYWYRQILGQKVEFLVSFYNNEISEKSEIFDDQFSVERPDGSNFTLKIRSTKLEDSAMYFCASSGDGGLSGELFFGEGSRLTVL.